This T cell receptor (beta chain) was documented in a study of blood T cell repertoires in COVID-19. Sequencing was performed with immunoSEQ multiplex PCR; in TCRdb, only in-frame clones are kept and a portion is missing. The repertoire has hundreds of thousands of clones, about nine tenths of them found once; the top ten carry around 2.9%. The CDR3 is made up of 13 amino acids. V lost 3 bases and J 8 bases, leaving 12 bases between the germline ends. Germline CDR1 is KGHDR and CDR2 is SFDVKD. Allocation to cohorts depended on clinical history reported by the participants. Sequencing was carried out using PBMCs or T cells enriched from blood (not recorded which). This TCR derives from a woman in her 50s who had recovered from COVID-19. V and J are TRBV24-1 and TRBJ1-1; D gene unclear. This CDR3 is CATSDPRGLEAFF. CDR3 coding DNA: TGTGCCACCAGTGATCCACGGGGATTGGAAGCTTTCTTT.